The entry below describes one T cell receptor (beta chain). Positively selected for CCR7, the CD45RO-negative cells used as naive CD8 cells excluded terminally differentiated effector memory CD45RA+ cells. The CDR3 runs to 16 residues. Germline lookup yields CDR1 MNHEY and CDR2 SMNVEV (reference sequence). J lost 7 bases, V lost 3 bases, and 14 bases had no gene match. This table comes from immunoSEQ multiplex PCR, and its TCRdb copy is limited to in-frame clones, with some not included. In the table there are roughly 810,000 clones, approximately 96% of which are singletons. These data are taken from a study of shared clonotypes between healthy human individuals.

The chain combines TRBV27 with TRBJ2-7, with 8 bases matching TRBD2. The receptor was derived from a man younger than 40 in good health. The sample consisted of naive CD8+ T cells sorted from blood. As DNA, the CDR3 is TGTGCCAGCAGTTTGTCCCTGGGAGCGGGAGTGCGGGAGCAGTACTTC. This gives the protein CASSLSLGAGVREQYF.